These 32 T cell receptor beta chains came from one sample sequenced in a study of blood T cell repertoires in COVID-19. Clones were sequenced by immunoSEQ multiplex PCR, and TCRdb holds only the in-frame ones, with some missing. The sample holds about 300,000 clones; about 82% are singletons and the top ten take roughly 1.6%. Source material: peripheral blood. These receptors were obtained from a woman in her forties or fifties with acute or convalescent COVID-19.

The gene calls are TRBV7-8 and TRBJ2-3; TRBD1 matches at 8 bases. This CDR3 is built from 16 residues. Germline values: CDR1 SGHVS, CDR2 FQNEAQ. With 5 bases clipped from V and 2 bases from J, the junction kept 9 bases outside the gene matches. The CDR3: CASSPYRQGITDTQYF. CDR3 DNA: TGTGCCAGCAGCCCCTATCGACAGGGGATCACAGATACGCAGTATTTT.

V is TRBV24-1 and J is TRBJ1-1, with D hard to call. Germline CDR1 KGHDR, CDR2 SFDVKD. Between the trimmed V and J ends, which lost 2 bases and 6 bases, there was a span of 9 bases. This CDR3 spans 13 amino acids. CDR3 in DNA: TGTGCCACCAGTGATTCGCGACGGGCTGAAGCTTTCTTT. Residues: CATSDSRRAEAFF.

The chain carries TRBV30 and TRBJ2-6; TRBD1 matches at 7 bases. Germline V lookup: CDR1 GTSNPN, CDR2 SVGIG (reference sequence). The length of the CDR3 is 14 residues. V dropped 5 bases and J dropped 6; count of bases not matched to a gene: 7. Here the CDR3 reads CAWGQVPVANVLTF. CDR3 coding DNA: TGTGCCTGGGGACAGGTTCCTGTGGCCAACGTCCTGACTTTC. The full variable domain, its missing parts supplied by reference TRBV30 and TRBJ2-6, is SQTIHQWPATLVQPVGSPLSLECTVEGTSNPNLYWYRQAAGRGLQLLFYSVGIGQISSEVPQNLSASRPQDRQFILSSKKLLLSDSGFYLCAWGQVPVANVLTFGAGSRLTVL.

The gene calls are TRBV6-5 and TRBJ1-2; D not resolved. Germline CDR1 MNHEY, CDR2 SVGAGI. V was pared by 2 bases and J by 7 bases, with 8 bases between. The CDR3 contains 12 residues. The CDR3 here is CASSYGGIGYTF. DNA for the CDR3: TGTGCCAGCAGTTACGGTGGCATTGGCTACACCTTC.

This clone was seen only once. The chain couples TRBV9 to TRBJ2-7; 8 bases are shared with TRBD1. Germline CDR1 reads SGDLS; CDR2 reads YYNGEE. Trimming removed 2 bases from V and 2 bases from J; junction bases left unmatched: 6. This CDR3 comprises 15 residues. The CDR3 DNA reads TGTGCCAGCAGCGTCGGCCAGGGGGCCGCCTACGAGCAGTACTTC. Encoded protein: CASSVGQGAAYEQYF.

This rearrangement joins TRBV28 to TRBJ2-6; TRBD1 aligns across 10 bases. With 10 bases clipped from V and 4 bases from J, the junction kept 7 bases outside the gene matches. Germline V lookup: CDR1 MDHEN, CDR2 SYDVKM. The CDR3 contains 15 residues. The CDR3 sequence is CATGDRGPGANVLTF. CDR3 DNA sequence: TGTGCCACGGGGGACAGGGGTCCCGGGGCCAACGTCCTGACTTTC.

The gene calls are TRBV10-2 and TRBJ2-7; D gene unclear. CDR1 is WSHSY, CDR2 SAAADI, per germline. Trimming shortened V by 6 bases and J by 3 bases, and 3 bases separated the two germline ends. The CDR3 covers 10 residues. The CDR3 sequence: CASSHYEQYF. For the CDR3, the DNA is TGCGCCAGCAGCCACTACGAGCAGTACTTC.

The chain has TRBV28 and TRBJ2-1; 9 bases match TRBD1. The CDR3 length is 18 residues. Germline V CDR1 and CDR2: MDHEN, SYDVKM. V was pared by 6 bases and J by 9 bases, with 21 bases of the junction left unmatched. The CDR3 protein is CASRPFTRGQGYRGEQFF. The CDR3 nucleotides are TGTGCCAGCAGACCATTTACCCGGGGACAGGGTTATCGGGGTGAGCAGTTCTTC.

This sequence joins TRBV6-5 and TRBJ1-4; D is undetermined. V lost 6 bases, J lost 4 bases, and 12 bases lay in between. The CDR3 extends over 14 amino acids. Germline V gene data show CDR1 as MNHEY and CDR2 as SVGAGI. CDR3 amino acids: CASSQQLYNEKLFF. CDR3 in DNA: TGTGCCAGCAGCCAACAGCTTTATAATGAAAAACTGTTTTTT.

The chain uses TRBV28 and TRBJ2-7, with TRBD1 matching over 10 bases. The ends lost 5 bases at V and 3 bases at J; junction bases unmatched: 7. CDR1 is MDHEN, CDR2 SYDVKM, per germline. This CDR3 has 15 residues. The CDR3 DNA reads TGTGCCAGCAGTGGCCGGGACAGGGGCTTCTACGAGCAGTACTTC. As protein: CASSGRDRGFYEQYF.

The chain links TRBV7-2 to TRBJ1-1, with TRBD1 matching over 7 bases. This CDR3 comprises 14 residues. In germline, CDR1 is SGHTA, CDR2 FQGNSA. The V and J ends lost 5 bases and 4 bases, in that order; junction bases with no gene match: 7. The CDR3 nucleotides are TGTGCCAGCAGCGCTACCGACAGGGTCACTGAAGCTTTCTTT. Translating gives CASSATDRVTEAFF.

The chain is built from TRBV20-1 and TRBJ2-7; 10 positions agree with TRBD2. Germline V lookup: CDR1 DFQATT, CDR2 SNEGSKA (reference sequence). Losses at the gene ends were 3 bases for V and 3 bases for J; bases not matched to a gene: 2. There are 13 residues in the CDR3. CDR3 DNA: TGCAGTGCTAGTCGACTAGCGGGCTACGAGCAGTACTTC. Residues: CSASRLAGYEQYF.

The genes are TRBV5-1 and TRBJ1-2; 8 nucleotides match TRBD1. The V segment lost 4 bases and the J segment 6 bases; nucleotides outside the gene matches: 5. The CDR3 has 13 amino acids. Germline CDR1 and CDR2: SGHRS and YFSETQ. The CDR3 loop reads CASSVTGEDGYTF. CDR3 bases: TGCGCCAGCAGCGTGACAGGGGAGGATGGCTACACCTTC.

The chain carries TRBV5-1 and TRBJ1-2; D is ambiguous. Germline V gene data show CDR1 as SGHRS and CDR2 as YFSETQ. The CDR3 consists of 15 residues. Trimming removed 3 bases at V and 0 bases at J, with 12 bases between. The chain's CDR3 is CASSSSGRSNYGYTF. The CDR3 nucleotides are TGCGCCAGCAGCTCCAGCGGGCGATCTAACTATGGCTACACCTTC.

J is TRBJ2-1 and V is TRBV9, with D unclear. In germline, CDR1 is SGDLS, CDR2 YYNGEE. V lost 0 bases, J lost 4 bases, and 14 bases lay in between. The CDR3 spans 16 residues. The CDR3 reads CASSVDPTPLYNEQFF. The CDR3, as DNA: TGTGCCAGCAGCGTAGACCCGACTCCTCTTTACAATGAGCAGTTCTTC. The whole variable domain, remainder taken from reference TRBV9 and TRBJ2-1, is DSGVTQTPKHLITATGQRVTLRCSPRSGDLSVYWYQQSLDQGLQFLIQYYNGEERAKGNILERFSAQQFPDLHSELNLSSLELGDSALYFCASSVDPTPLYNEQFFGPGTRLTVL.

The chain couples TRBV19 to TRBJ1-5, with D possibly TRBD1 on 6 matching bases. This CDR3 comprises 14 residues. CDR1 and CDR2 from the germline V gene are LNHDA and SQIVND (reference sequence). Trimming pared 2 bases from V and 3 bases from J, leaving 8 bases between. The CDR3, as DNA: TGTGCCAGTAGTATAAGGGACAACAATCAGCCCCAGCATTTT. Translation: CASSIRDNNQPQHF.

This chain connects TRBV21-1 to TRBJ2-1; TRBD1 is the table's D call, not checked against the DNA. TRBV21-1 is marked as a pseudogene. The CDR3 length is 14 residues. The chain's CDR3 is CASSKASWANEQFF. For the CDR3, the DNA is TGTGCCAGCAGCAAAGCCTCGTGGGCCAATGAGCAGTTCTTC.

The genes are TRBV19 and TRBJ1-1; weak D call: TRBD1 (6 bases). The length of the CDR3 is 14 residues. In germline, CDR1 is LNHDA, CDR2 SQIVND (reference sequence). The V end was cut by 3 bases, the J end by 0 bases, with 8 bases between. The CDR3, as DNA: TGTGCCAGTAGTATGGGGGCCATGAACACTGAAGCTTTCTTT. Translated, it gives CASSMGAMNTEAFF. Full variable domain (rest looked up from reference TRBV19 and TRBJ1-1): DGGITQSPKYLFRKEGQNVTLSCEQNLNHDAMYWYRQDPGQGLRLIYYSQIVNDFQKGDIAEGYSVSREKKESFPLTVTSAQKNPTAFYLCASSMGAMNTEAFFGQGTRLTVV.

The J gene is TRBJ1-1, the V gene TRBV30; maybe TRBD1 (6 bases). The germline V gene encodes CDR1 GTSNPN and CDR2 SVGIG (reference sequence). CDR3 length equals 16 residues. V shed 1 base and J shed 1 base, with 16 bases lying between them. In DNA form, the CDR3 reads TGTGCCTGGAGTGACAAGGGACAAGTCCGGAACACTGAAGCTTTCTTT. It translates to CAWSDKGQVRNTEAFF.

This rearrangement joins TRBV10-3 to TRBJ2-7, with TRBD1 matching 10 bases. Germline trimming cut 6 bases from V and 6 bases from J; bases unmatched to any gene: 11. Germline assignment: CDR1 ENHRY and CDR2 SYGVKD. CDR3 size: 15 residues. The CDR3 sequence: CAISPQTGGAGEQYF. The CDR3 DNA reads TGTGCCATCAGCCCTCAGACAGGGGGCGCGGGCGAGCAGTACTTC.

V is TRBV28 and J is TRBJ1-2; D is unclear. The germline gives CDR1 MDHEN, CDR2 SYDVKM. There are 15 residues in the CDR3. Trimming stripped 4 bases from V and 1 base from J, with 13 bases between. The DNA of the CDR3 is TGTGCCAGCAGTTCTCCGAGCGGGGTTAACTATGGCTACACCTTC. It encodes CASSSPSGVNYGYTF.

This clone was seen a single time. The chain employs TRBV6-4 and TRBJ2-1; D remains ambiguous. CDR1 is MRHNA, CDR2 SNTAGT, per germline. The V end was cut by 0 bases, the J end by 9 bases, with 6 bases between. The CDR3 has 12 residues. This chain's CDR3 is CASSDSRGEQFF. The DNA of the CDR3 is TGTGCCAGCAGTGACTCCCGCGGTGAGCAGTTCTTC.

This chain joins TRBV27 and TRBJ2-7; tentative D call: TRBD1 (6 bases). This CDR3 has 16 amino acids. Germline V gene lookup returns CDR1 MNHEY and CDR2 SMNVEV (reference sequence). Trimming shortened V by 4 bases and J by 1 base, and 17 bases separated the two germline ends. CDR3 region: CASSSTGQGISYEQYF. DNA of the CDR3: TGTGCCAGCAGTTCGACCGGGCAGGGGATTTCCTACGAGCAGTACTTC.

V gene TRBV18 combines with J gene TRBJ2-1, with D possibly being TRBD2 (5 bases). Germline CDR1 reads KGHSH; CDR2 reads LQKENI. Trimming stripped 4 bases from V and 0 bases from J, with 13 bases between. This CDR3 spans 16 amino acids. The CDR3 coding sequence is TGTGCCAGCTCACGACAAGCGGCGAGCTCCTACAATGAGCAGTTCTTC. Translating gives CASSRQAASSYNEQFF.

As to this clone: This specimen includes other DNA sequences encoding the same CDR3. The rearrangement uses TRBV9 and TRBJ2-5; TRBD1 is a possible D gene (6 bases). V was clipped by 0 bases and J by 5 bases, with 11 bases between them. The germline CDR1 and CDR2 sequences are SGDLS and YYNGEE. This CDR3 has 14 residues. The CDR3 loop is CASSVGGRGETQYF. DNA for the CDR3: TGTGCCAGCAGCGTAGGAGGCAGGGGCGAGACCCAGTACTTC.

This chain connects TRBV6-2 or TRBV6-3 to TRBJ2-3, with 12 nucleotides matching TRBD2. From germline, CDR1 is MNHEY and CDR2 SVGEGT. This CDR3 region has 17 residues. V shed 2 bases, J shed 5 bases, and the junction held 8 bases outside the gene matches. The CDR3 here is CASSYRGLAGIGDTQYF. CDR3 DNA: TGTGCCAGCAGTTACCGAGGACTAGCGGGAATTGGAGATACGCAGTATTTT.

This rearrangement joins TRBV5-1 to TRBJ2-7, with D unclear. The CDR3 runs to 11 residues. V shed 0 bases and J shed 7 bases, with 5 bases lying between them. Germline values: CDR1 SGHRS, CDR2 YFSETQ. The CDR3 region is CASSLDREQYF. CDR3 DNA sequence: TGCGCCAGCAGCTTGGATCGGGAGCAGTACTTC.

The V and J genes are TRBV24-1 and TRBJ2-2; TRBD2 matches 9 bases. This CDR3 comprises 13 residues. The V and J ends lost 5 bases and 6 bases, in that order; junction bases with no gene match: 0. CDR1 is KGHDR, CDR2 SFDVKD, per germline. CDR3 coding DNA: TGTGCCACCAGTGGACTAGCGGCCGGGGAGCTGTTTTTT. It is translated as CATSGLAAGELFF.

The chain joins TRBV10-3 to TRBJ2-5; TRBD1 matches 7 bases. This CDR3 is built from 18 residues. The V gene end was trimmed by 5 bases and the J gene end by 4 bases; junction bases not matched to a gene: 19. CDR1 and CDR2 from the germline V gene are ENHRY and SYGVKD. CDR3 DNA: TGTGCCATCAGTAATTCACAGGGGATCTTAGTAGGAGGAGAGACCCAGTACTTC. It encodes CAISNSQGILVGGETQYF.

This clone was recorded only once. The rearrangement joins TRBV11-2 to TRBJ2-1; 8 bases line up with TRBD2. This CDR3 region has 15 residues. Germline V gene sequence: CDR1 SGHAT, CDR2 FQNNGV. With 5 bases clipped from V and 4 bases from J, the junction kept 7 bases outside the gene matches. CDR3 region: CASSPTSGPYNEQFF. CDR3 coding DNA: TGTGCCAGCAGCCCCACTAGCGGCCCTTACAATGAGCAGTTCTTC.

The chain links TRBV7-9 to TRBJ1-1; D is undetermined. Between the trimmed V and J ends, which lost 5 bases and 2 bases, there was a span of 6 bases. This CDR3 has 12 residues. Germline loops: CDR1 SEHNR, CDR2 FQNEAQ (reference sequence). The CDR3 sequence: CASSLVNTEAFF. The CDR3 nucleotides are TGTGCCAGCAGCCTTGTCAACACTGAAGCTTTCTTT.

V gene TRBV4-1 combines with J gene TRBJ1-1; D possibly corresponds to TRBD1 (5 bases). Germline loops: CDR1 MGHRA, CDR2 YSYEKL. The CDR3 loop spans 20 amino acids. V gave up 0 bases and J gave up 1 base, with 24 bases separating them. The CDR3 DNA sequence: TGCGCCAGCAGCCAAGAAGGACCAAGGACACCTGGGCGGAAGAACACTGAAGCTTTCTTT. This translates into CASSQEGPRTPGRKNTEAFF.